The 6 T cell receptor beta chains in this list originate from one sample, sequenced in a study of blood T cell repertoires in COVID-19. Libraries were prepared by immunoSEQ multiplex PCR; TCRdb keeps only in-frame clonotypes and omits some of them. The table records 210,000 or so clones, about 84% of them present only once. The material sequenced was PBMCs or T cells enriched from blood (not recorded which). Receptors originate from a man in his thirties or forties with acute COVID-19.

Written as DNA, the CDR3 is TGTGCCAGCAGTGGGGTCAGAGGGGGAAGGGAGACCCAGTACTTC. It translates to CASSGVRGGRETQYF. The rearrangement links TRBV19 to TRBJ2-5, with D maybe TRBD1 (6 bases). Germline CDR1 is LNHDA and CDR2 is SQIVND (reference sequence). The CDR3 is made up of 15 amino acids. V was pared by 9 bases and J by 5 bases, with 22 bases between.

This clone showed up just a few times. J is TRBJ1-1 and V is TRBV11-2; maybe TRBD1 (6 bases). From germline, CDR1 is SGHAT and CDR2 FQNNGV. The V end was cut by 3 bases, the J end by 1 base, with 12 bases between. This CDR3 has 15 amino acids. CDR3 nucleotide sequence: TGTGCCAGCAGCTTCACGGACAGCCAGAACACTGAAGCTTTCTTT. Translation: CASSFTDSQNTEAFF.

This clone was counted a single time. Other DNA sequences in this specimen translate into the identical CDR3. The chain has TRBV5-4 and TRBJ1-6; the match to TRBD1 covers 8 bases. The CDR3 loop spans 13 amino acids. V trimming: 3 bases; J trimming: 9 bases; junction bases outside the gene matches: 2. The germline V gene has CDR1 SGHNT and CDR2 YYREEE (reference sequence). This CDR3 is CASSSGTGSPLHF. The CDR3 DNA is TGTGCCAGCAGCTCAGGGACAGGTTCACCCCTCCACTTT.

A remark on this clone: The sample holds other DNA sequences that translate to the same CDR3. The chain joins TRBV7-9 to TRBJ1-1; 8 bases line up with TRBD1. With V trimmed by 5 bases and J by 1 base, 6 bases remained unmatched. Germline V lookup: CDR1 SEHNR, CDR2 FQNEAQ (reference sequence). This CDR3 is built from 15 residues. The DNA for the CDR3 is TGTGCCAGCAGCGCTCCCGGGACAGGGAACACTGAAGCTTTCTTT. It yields the protein CASSAPGTGNTEAFF. The full variable domain, with the rest looked up from reference TRBV7-9 and TRBJ1-1, is DTGVSQNPRHKITKRGQNVTFRCDPISEHNRLYWYRQTLGQGPEFLTYFQNEAQLEKSRLLSDRFSAERPKGSFSTLEIQRTEQGDSAMYLCASSAPGTGNTEAFFGQGTRLTVV.

J is TRBJ1-1 and V is TRBV10-3, with D possibly TRBD1 on 6 matching bases. The V gene's germline CDR1 is ENHRY and CDR2 SYGVKD. This CDR3 contains 13 residues. Trimming left V 10 bases short and J 1 base short, with 13 bases between. The CDR3 loop reads CATIDRRNTEAFF. CDR3 DNA: TGTGCCACCATCGACAGGAGGAACACTGAAGCTTTCTTT.

The CDR3: CASTLGGAPTDTQYF. CDR3 DNA: TGTGCCAGCACTCTGGGGGGGGCCCCCACAGATACGCAGTATTTT. V gene TRBV6-5 combines with J gene TRBJ2-3; possibly TRBD2 for D (7 bases). The CDR3 length is 15 residues. The V end was cut by 7 bases, the J end by 2 bases, with 16 bases between. Germline CDR1 MNHEY, CDR2 SVGAGI.